These T cell receptor beta chains were read from a single sample in a study of shared clonotypes between healthy human individuals. Profiling relied on immunoSEQ multiplex PCR, and the TCRdb table lists in-frame clones only, not all of them. The repertoire holds about 2.1 million clones, with about 93% as singletons. Material for sequencing was naive CD8+ T cells from PBMCs. These TCRs come from a man between 18 and 35 years old in good health. Some clones in this sample may be carry-over from other donors' samples. The CDR3 runs from the conserved cysteine through the conserved F or W. A D gene is named only where the DNA matches it firmly. Clone size is not always given. Where it is, it says once, few, many or a class for expanded clones.

D | J | size | length | V | CDR3 | DNA
TRBD2 | TRBJ2-1 | . | 16 | TRBV2 | CASSERGGVRVDEQFF | TGTGCCAGCAGTGAACGGGGGGGTGTAAGGGTGGATGAGCAGTTCTTC
. | TRBJ2-1 | . | 16 | TRBV15 | CATTPRMGLVYNEQFF | TGTGCCACCACCCCAAGAATGGGCCTAGTTTACAATGAGCAGTTCTTC
TRBD1 | TRBJ2-7 | . | 17 | TRBV7-8 | CASSPNPGQGDSYEQYF | TGTGCCAGCAGCCCCAACCCAGGACAGGGTGACTCCTACGAGCAGTACTTC
TRBD2 | TRBJ2-7 | . | 14 | TRBV7-9 | CASSASGTHYEQYF | TGTGCCAGCAGCGCTAGCGGGACGCACTACGAGCAGTACTTC
. | TRBJ1-2 | . | 15 | TRBV2 | CASRTGRLANYGYTF | TGTGCCAGCAGAACAGGACGGCTCGCTAACTATGGCTACACCTTC
. | TRBJ2-7 | once | 12 | TRBV11-2 | CASSFPYDEQYF | TGTGCCAGCAGCTTCCCCTACGACGAGCAGTACTTC
. | TRBJ2-5 | . | 15 | TRBV11-2 | CASSLGPGPPETQYF | TGTGCCAGCAGCTTAGGACCGGGGCCCCCAGAGACCCAGTACTTC
TRBD1 | TRBJ2-2 | . | 16 | TRBV9 | CASSVSGQGSTGELFF | TGTGCCAGCAGCGTCAGCGGACAGGGGAGCACCGGGGAGCTGTTTTTT
. | TRBJ2-7 | once | 14 | TRBV5-1 | CASSLGAGDYEQYF | TGCGCCAGCAGCTTGGGGGCCGGAGACTACGAGCAGTACTTC
TRBD1 | TRBJ2-3 | . | 15 | TRBV4-1 | CASSPRTGSTDTQYF | TGCGCCAGCAGCCCCCGGACAGGAAGCACAGATACGCAGTATTTT
TRBD1 | TRBJ2-3 | . | 15 | TRBV9 | CASSPRDSLTDTQYF | TGTGCCAGCAGCCCCCGGGACAGCCTCACAGATACGCAGTATTTT